This record covers a single T cell receptor beta chain. J gave up 0 bases and V 2 bases, and 3 bases lay outside the gene matches. The CDR3 totals 16 residues. Per germline, CDR1 KGHSH and CDR2 LQKENI. Produced via immunoSEQ multiplex PCR; TCRdb's table is partial and in-frame only. Of about 240,000 clones listed, around four fifths are singletons. The data were taken from a study of blood T cell repertoires in COVID-19. The TCR was taken from a woman aged 55-69 years with active or convalescent COVID-19. The chain is built from TRBV18 and TRBJ1-3; 8 nucleotides align to TRBD1. The material sequenced was peripheral blood. This CDR3 is CASSPVQGDSGNTIYF. For the CDR3, the DNA is TGTGCCAGCTCACCAGTACAGGGGGACTCTGGAAACACCATATATTTT.